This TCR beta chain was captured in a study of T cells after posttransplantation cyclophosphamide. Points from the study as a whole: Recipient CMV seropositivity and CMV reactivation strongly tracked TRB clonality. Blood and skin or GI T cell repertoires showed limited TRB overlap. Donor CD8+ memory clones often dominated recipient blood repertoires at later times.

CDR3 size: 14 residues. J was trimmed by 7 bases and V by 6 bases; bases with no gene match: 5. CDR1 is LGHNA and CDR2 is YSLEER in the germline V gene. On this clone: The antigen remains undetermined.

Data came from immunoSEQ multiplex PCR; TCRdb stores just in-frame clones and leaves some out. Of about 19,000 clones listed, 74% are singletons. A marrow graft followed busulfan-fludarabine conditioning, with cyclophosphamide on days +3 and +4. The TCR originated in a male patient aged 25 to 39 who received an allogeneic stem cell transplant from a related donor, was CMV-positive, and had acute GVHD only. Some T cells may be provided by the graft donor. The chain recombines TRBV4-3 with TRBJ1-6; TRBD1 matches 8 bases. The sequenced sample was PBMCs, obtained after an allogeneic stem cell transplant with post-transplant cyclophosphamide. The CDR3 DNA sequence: TGCGCCAGCAGAGGACAGGGCGGCAATTCACCCCTCCACTTT. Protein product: CASRGQGGNSPLHF.